These T cell receptor beta chains were read from a single sample in a study of blood T cells in healthy people across ages. TCRdb passed the 5' RACE reads through MiXCR, listing each CDR3 protein once. Of around 1,500,000 distinct CDR3 sequences in the sample, 40% to 50% were seen once. Sequencing used blood. The origin of the receptors is a woman between 18 and 29 years old in good health. Both conserved end residues are part of each CDR3. The order of the fields is clone size, J gene, V gene, D gene, CDR3 protein. D genes are given only for firm matches. Size is omitted from some rows. Given values are once, few, many or a class for expanded clones.

>.|TRBJ1-2|TRBV20-1|.
CSASWAGGNYGYTF
>.|TRBJ2-3|TRBV6-2/TRBV6-3|TRBD2
CASSLAGGRRANTQYF
>few|TRBJ2-1|TRBV20-1|.
CSARGGGENEQFF
>.|TRBJ2-3|TRBV9|.
CASSVVKNTDTQYF
>few|TRBJ2-1|TRBV7-2|.
CASSVTTGTQTYNEQFF
>.|TRBJ2-1|TRBV6-5|TRBD2
CASSYSTAGVGEQFF
>few|TRBJ2-1|TRBV29-1|.
CSVAARLTTTKLNEQFF
>few|TRBJ1-1|TRBV7-9|.
CASRTGVTEAFF
>.|TRBJ1-5|TRBV6-5|.
CASSRGPYSNQPQHF
>.|TRBJ2-5|TRBV2|TRBD1
CACIRDRQETQYF
>once|TRBJ1-1|TRBV25-1|.
CASSESRLSNEAFF
>.|TRBJ1-2|TRBV18|.
CASSPSGTPVGYTF
>.|TRBJ1-5|TRBV6-5|TRBD1
CASRAGTGFNQPQHF
>few|TRBJ2-3|TRBV6-6|TRBD2
CASSLASGGDRMYTQYF
>.|TRBJ2-7|TRBV5-1|TRBD1
CASSLDWTGTYEQYF
>.|TRBJ2-3|TRBV4-2|.
CASSQGIGSLGATQYF
>few|TRBJ2-7|TRBV6-5|.
CASSLHMTGPYEQYF
>.|TRBJ2-1|TRBV10-3|.
CAIRGDYRGGQFF
>.|TRBJ2-1|TRBV18|.
CASSLTLQAQDEQFF
>.|TRBJ2-7|TRBV9|.
CASSVVGDATYEQYF
>.|TRBJ1-5|TRBV27|.
CASSFGGYQPQHF
>.|TRBJ2-7|TRBV29-1|TRBD2
CSYHGGLAGSNEQYF
>.|TRBJ2-7|TRBV20-1|.
CSAKAGGGDSSYEQYF
>.|TRBJ2-4|TRBV2|.
CASTTGREKNIQYF
>.|TRBJ2-3|TRBV20-1|TRBD2
CSASGTSGGTDTQYF
>few|TRBJ2-1|TRBV5-1|TRBD1
CASSLMPRDRGNEQFF
>.|TRBJ1-1|TRBV6-5|.
CASSYSGEMNTEAFF
>.|TRBJ1-2|TRBV3-1|TRBD1
CASSQGDGDRRNYGYTF
>.|TRBJ2-4|TRBV27|TRBD2
CASSLFLAGDREQYF
>.|TRBJ2-5|TRBV6-6|.
CASSYEEGQYF